Listed here is a single T cell receptor beta chain. Its specificity is not known. Blood CD4+ CD25-low CD127-high conventional T cells supplied the genomic DNA template. The CDR3 consists of 13 residues. CDR1 and CDR2 from the germline V gene are KGHSH and LQKENI. The germline V and J ends were trimmed by 3 bases and 3 bases, with 9 bases remaining between them. The table came from immunoSEQ multiplex PCR; TCRdb's copy has only in-frame clones and leaves some out. The profile shows fewer than 40,000 clones, approximately 96% of them singletons. This entry comes from a study of regulatory and conventional T cells in RAG deficiency. Overall study findings and caveats: Omenn patients showed >75% Treg-Tconv overlap and shorter CDR3 lengths. Omenn CD25-high CD127-low cells may be activated cells, not true Tregs. Omenn syndrome and CID/AS patients had approximately 100-fold fewer unique Treg TCR beta sequences, versus roughly 9.6-fold elsewhere.

These data were also filed under a second study, of regulatory T cells. As reported in that work: The PCR used 52 TRBV and 13 TRBJ primers. Skewed V and J usage and few unique V-J pairs marked patient repertoires, most in Tregs.

This TCR came from a human donor in good health. The sequenced sample was CD25- CD4+ T cells sorted from blood. The V gene is TRBV18, the J gene TRBJ2-7; possibly TRBD1 for D (6 bases). Here the CDR3 DNA reads TGTGCCAGCTCACCCGGACAGAACTACGAGCAGTACTTC. Translating gives CASSPGQNYEQYF.